One sample yielded the 25 T cell receptor beta chains listed below, sequenced in a study of CD8+ T cells in alopecia areata. Treatment defined: oral pan-JAK inhibitor, 5-10 mg twice daily. RNA extraction was followed by reverse transcription into cDNA, which acted as the sequencing template. Clones were sequenced by immunoSEQ multiplex PCR, and TCRdb holds only the in-frame ones, with some missing. The data hold 150,000 to 200,000 clones, with 60% observed a single time. This specimen was CD4+ T cells sorted from blood, taken at week 24, from a patient treated with tofacitinib. The receptors here all came from a human donor with alopecia areata.

This clone has just a few counts. The V call is TRBV29-1, the J call TRBJ2-7; D may correspond to TRBD1 or TRBD2 (6 bases each). Trimming took 7 bases from V and 6 from J, leaving 16 bases between them. Germline CDR1 and CDR2: SQVTM and ANQGSEA. There are 12 residues in the CDR3. CDR3 residues: CSARTGRSEQYF. The CDR3 bases are TGCAGCGCCCGCACAGGGAGGAGCGAGCAGTACTTC.

This clone has more than one count but fewer than ten. The chain couples TRBV29-1 to TRBJ1-2; D gene uncertain. Germline CDR1 SQVTM, CDR2 ANQGSEA. Between the trimmed V and J ends, which lost 4 bases and 4 bases, there was a span of 13 bases. CDR3 size: 13 residues. Here the CDR3 DNA reads TGCAGCGTTGGTGCGACATCAAGCTATGGCTACACCTTC. This encodes CSVGATSSYGYTF. Supplemented by reference TRBV29-1 and TRBJ1-2, the full variable domain reads SAVISQKPSRDICQRGTSLTIQCQVDSQVTMMFWYRQQPGQSLTLIATANQGSEATYESGFVIDKFPISRPNLTFSTLTVSNMSPEDSSIYLCSVGATSSYGYTFGSGTRLTVV.

The chain's CDR3 is CSGQGNPNTEAFF. The CDR3 DNA reads as TGCAGCGGACAGGGAAACCCCAACACTGAAGCTTTCTTT. The V and J genes are TRBV29-1 and TRBJ1-1; 7 nucleotides agree with TRBD1. Germline V lookup: CDR1 SQVTM, CDR2 ANQGSEA. CDR3 length: 13 residues. Germline trimming cut 7 bases from V and 2 bases from J; bases unmatched to any gene: 7.

This clone has a handful of counts. The rearrangement uses TRBV18 and TRBJ2-6; 9 bases match TRBD2. CDR3 length: 18 residues. V lost 2 bases and J lost 0; bases outside the gene matches: 5. CDR1 and CDR2 from the germline V gene are KGHSH and LQKENI. CDR3 protein: CASSPMTSGPSGANVLTF. CDR3 nucleotide sequence: TGTGCCAGCTCACCAATGACTAGCGGACCCTCTGGGGCCAACGTCCTGACTTTC.

The rearrangement joins TRBV29-1 to TRBJ1-2, with TRBD1 matching 7 bases. CDR3 length: 14 amino acids. Germline V gives CDR1 SQVTM, CDR2 ANQGSEA. V lost 5 bases to trimming and J lost 0 bases; unmatched junction nucleotides: 6. Here the CDR3 DNA reads TGCAGCGTTTTAGGGACAGCGACTAACTATGGCTACACCTTC. It translates to CSVLGTATNYGYTF.

The rearrangement links TRBV30 to TRBJ2-7; D is possibly TRBD1 (6 bases). Germline lookup yields CDR1 GTSNPN and CDR2 SVGIG (reference sequence). This CDR3 is built from 13 residues. The V end lost 4 bases, the J end lost 2 bases, and 12 bases lay between the germline ends. CDR3 region: CAWTQGTTYEQYF. Written as DNA, the CDR3 is TGTGCCTGGACCCAGGGGACGACCTACGAGCAGTACTTC.

J is TRBJ2-1 and V is TRBV20-1; perhaps TRBD1 as D (5 bases). CDR3 length: 11 residues. CDR1 is DFQATT and CDR2 is SNEGSKA in the germline V gene (reference sequence). Trimming removed 4 bases at V and 9 bases at J, with 10 bases between. The CDR3 here is CSAILGAEQFF. CDR3 sequence (DNA): TGCAGTGCTATACTTGGGGCTGAGCAGTTCTTC.

For the CDR3, the DNA is TGTGCCAGCACTCAAAGTGGAGGGGAACCTAATGAAAAACTGTTTTTT. Amino acids: CASTQSGGEPNEKLFF. The gene calls are TRBV25-1 and TRBJ1-4; D may be TRBD1 (5 bases). Per the germline V gene, CDR1 is MGHDK and CDR2 is SYGVNS. Trimming shortened V by 7 bases and J by 3 bases, and 18 bases separated the two germline ends. The CDR3 length is 16 residues.

The chain links TRBV29-1 to TRBJ1-4; D may be TRBD1 (6 bases). The length of the CDR3 is 13 residues. The germline V gene encodes CDR1 SQVTM and CDR2 ANQGSEA. V lost 6 bases, J lost 8 bases, and 16 bases lay in between. CDR3 DNA sequence: TGCAGCGTCTTGTTAGGGGGATGGGAAAAACTGTTTTTT. Translating gives CSVLLGGWEKLFF.

This sequence joins TRBV5-1 and TRBJ2-1; 8 bases are shared with TRBD1. CDR3 length: 15 residues. J lost 8 bases, V lost 4 bases, and 11 bases had no gene match. CDR1 and CDR2 (germline): SGHRS, YFSETQ. CDR3 loop: CASSEQGGRLDEQFF. In DNA, the CDR3 is TGCGCCAGCAGCGAACAGGGGGGCCGCTTGGATGAGCAGTTCTTC.

V and J are TRBV19 and TRBJ2-5, with a possible D match to TRBD2 (6 bases). Germline CDR1 and CDR2: LNHDA and SQIVND (reference sequence). V lost 3 bases to trimming and J lost 4 bases, with 6 bases between them. The CDR3 runs 12 residues. CDR3 amino acids: CASSMGLETQYF. In DNA form, the CDR3 reads TGTGCCAGTAGTATGGGACTAGAGACCCAGTACTTC. The full variable domain, completed using reference TRBV19 and TRBJ2-5, is DGGITQSPKYLFRKEGQNVTLSCEQNLNHDAMYWYRQDPGQGLRLIYYSQIVNDFQKGDIAEGYSVSREKKESFPLTVTSAQKNPTAFYLCASSMGLETQYFGPGTRLLVL.

There are a few counts of this clone. The chain uses TRBV4-3 and TRBJ2-3; no reliable D call. The CDR3 spans 14 residues. With 1 base removed from V and 2 bases from J, the gap between germline ends came to 7 bases. Germline V lookup: CDR1 LGHNA, CDR2 YSLEER. The CDR3 DNA reads TGCGCCAGCAGCCAAGGAAAGGCCACAGATACGCAGTATTTT. Translated, it gives CASSQGKATDTQYF.

The rearrangement joins TRBV29-1 to TRBJ2-7; D not certain. From germline, CDR1 is SQVTM and CDR2 ANQGSEA. V was shortened by 4 bases and J by 6 bases, with 19 bases between the two germline ends. The CDR3 is 14 residues long. The CDR3 bases are TGCAGCGTTGTCGCGGCGGCACTCCACCGCGAGCAGTACTTC. Protein sequence: CSVVAAALHREQYF.

The CDR3 here is CASSLARNTEAFF. CDR3 nucleotides: TGTGCCAGCAGCTTAGCAAGGAACACTGAAGCTTTCTTT. The chain joins TRBV7-9 to TRBJ1-1; no firm D call. Germline V gives CDR1 SEHNR, CDR2 FQNEAQ (reference sequence). Trimming left V 0 bases short and J 1 base short, with 3 bases between. This CDR3 comprises 13 residues.

The chain carries TRBV7-2 and TRBJ2-3, with 7 bases identical to TRBD1. V shed 2 bases and J 5 bases; nucleotides not matched to a gene: 16. Germline CDR1 is SGHTA and CDR2 is FQGNSA. This CDR3 has 18 residues. CDR3 DNA: TGTGCCAGCAGCTTATCCCTAGGGGGCAAGGGAAGGAGAGATACGCAGTATTTT. Its translation: CASSLSLGGKGRRDTQYF.

This clone came up once. The chain couples TRBV27 to TRBJ1-2; 7 positions match TRBD1. CDR1 and CDR2 from the germline V gene are MNHEY and SMNVEV (reference sequence). The CDR3 is 13 amino acids. V was clipped by 5 bases and J by 7 bases; unmatched bases: 7. The CDR3 bases are TGTGCCAGCAGTCCCGGGACAGACGGTGGCTACACCTTC. It specifies CASSPGTDGGYTF.

V is TRBV29-1 and J is TRBJ2-6; D gene ambiguous. V gave up 2 bases and J gave up 0 bases, with 2 bases separating them. CDR3 length: 13 residues. Germline loops: CDR1 SQVTM, CDR2 ANQGSEA. The CDR3 DNA is TGCAGCGTTGAACTCTCTGGGGCCAACGTCCTGACTTTC. Amino acid sequence: CSVELSGANVLTF.

This clone was seen a few times. CDR3 sequence: CASSPTVVNTGELFF. The CDR3 DNA sequence: TGTGCCAGTAGCCCGACCGTAGTAAACACCGGGGAGCTGTTTTTT. The chain is built from TRBV19 and TRBJ2-2; D is undetermined. CDR3 length equals 15 residues. V lost 6 bases and J lost 2, with 13 bases in between. Germline V gives CDR1 LNHDA, CDR2 SQIVND (reference sequence).

This clone came up a few times. V usage is TRBV5-1 and J usage is TRBJ2-1; D may be TRBD2 (5 bases). CDR1 SGHRS and CDR2 YFSETQ come from the germline V gene. The CDR3 contains 15 residues. Trimming shortened V by 6 bases and J by 0 bases, and 13 bases separated the two germline ends. This CDR3 reads CASMVEASSYNEQFF. The CDR3 DNA reads TGCGCCAGCATGGTGGAGGCAAGCTCCTACAATGAGCAGTTCTTC. The full variable domain, with the rest looked up from reference TRBV5-1 and TRBJ2-1, is KAGVTQTPRYLIKTRGQQVTLSCSPISGHRSVSWYQQTPGQGLQFLFEYFSETQRNKGNFPGRFSGRQFSNSRSEMNVSTLELGDSALYLCASMVEASSYNEQFFGPGTRLTVL.

V gene TRBV7-2 combines with J gene TRBJ2-2; 7 bases match TRBD1. The CDR3 is 15 residues long. Germline V CDR1 and CDR2: SGHTA, FQGNSA. The V segment lost 3 bases and the J segment 4 bases; nucleotides outside the gene matches: 5. This CDR3 reads CASSFLQGSTGELFF. The CDR3 coding sequence is TGTGCCAGCAGCTTCCTACAGGGGTCCACCGGGGAGCTGTTTTTT.

The table lists this clone with a few counts. The J gene is TRBJ2-1, the V gene TRBV7-2; either TRBD1 or TRBD2 may supply D (5 bases each). The CDR3 runs to 13 residues. Trimming stripped 5 bases from V and 9 bases from J, with 14 bases between. Germline-derived CDR1 and CDR2 are SGHTA and FQGNSA. Here the CDR3 reads CASSPRGVGEQFF. CDR3 in DNA: TGTGCCAGCAGCCCACGGGGCGTTGGTGAGCAGTTCTTC.

The chain links TRBV27 to TRBJ1-2; possibly TRBD1 for D (6 bases). The CDR3 is made up of 15 amino acids. Per germline, CDR1 MNHEY and CDR2 SMNVEV (reference sequence). The ends were cut back, 6 bases at V and 4 bases at J, with 18 bases in the middle. The chain's CDR3 is CASSRIGGQGYGYTF. DNA of the CDR3: TGTGCCAGCAGCCGCATCGGGGGGCAAGGCTATGGCTACACCTTC.

This chain links TRBV2 with TRBJ2-5; D gene uncertain. The CDR3 consists of 11 residues. V was shortened by 2 bases and J by 10 bases, with 8 bases between the two germline ends. The germline CDR1 and CDR2 sequences are SNHLY and FYNNEI. CDR3 sequence: CASSESGVQYF. The DNA for the CDR3 is TGTGCCAGCAGTGAATCAGGTGTCCAGTACTTC. Full variable domain (remainder filled in from reference TRBV2 and TRBJ2-5): EPEVTQTPSHQVTQMGQEVILRCVPISNHLYFYWYRQILGQKVEFLVSFYNNEISEKSEIFDDQFSVERPDGSNFTLKIRSTKLEDSAMYFCASSESGVQYFGPGTRLLVL.

The chain uses TRBV11-3 and TRBJ2-3; D ambiguous. The CDR3 contains 12 residues. The V gene lost 5 bases and the J gene lost 2 bases, with 5 bases spanning the gap. Germline loops: CDR1 SGHNT, CDR2 YENEEA. CDR3 loop: CASSRATDTQYF. The CDR3 DNA reads as TGTGCCAGCAGCCGGGCCACAGATACGCAGTATTTT.

V gene TRBV4-3 combines with J gene TRBJ1-2, with D unclear. Germline lookup yields CDR1 LGHNA and CDR2 YSLEER. Trimming cost V 0 bases and J 7 bases, with 12 bases left between them. The CDR3 totals 14 residues. CDR3 residues: CASSQDSGKVGYTF. Here the CDR3 DNA reads TGCGCCAGCAGCCAAGACTCGGGAAAGGTTGGCTACACCTTC.